This T cell receptor beta chain was sequenced during a study of graft-versus-host responses after intestinal transplantation (dated by TCRdb to about 2021). About the full investigation: Recipients received multivisceral, liver-intestinal, or isolated intestinal transplants. All recipients received anti-thymocyte globulin induction followed by maintenance tacrolimus and steroids for around three years. After intestinal transplantation, graft-versus-host and host-versus-graft alloreactive T cell clones were followed in the graft, circulation and bone marrow using bulk TCR-beta CDR3 sequencing. To identify alloreactive clones, pre-transplant mixed lymphocyte reaction products were sequenced and compared with unstimulated pre-transplant donor and recipient T cells. Of the 20 to 25 intestinal transplant recipients enrolled in the cohort, one of whom was a retransplant, a few patients without pretransplant specimens were excluded. Donor T cell macrochimerism was defined as a peak of at least 4% donor T cells among recipient peripheral blood mononuclear cells. Rather than going through the commercial service, samples from a few later patients were sequenced in-house on an Illumina MiSeq and processed with MiXCR. What the authors observed across the whole study: GvH clones turned up in recipient bone marrow, with some appearing earlier in ileal mucosa or blood, a pattern consistent with an intestinal mucosal origin. In the allografts of patients with donor T cell macrochimerism, GvH to HvG T cell clonal ratios were high. Early after transplant, peak levels of circulating GvH clones were found to be associated with declines in HvG clones. Conclusions were limited by the relatively low number and heterogeneity of intestinal transplant patients.

The library was prepared using the immunoSEQ multiplex PCR assay. For most patients, genomic DNA was isolated with the Qiagen DNeasy Blood and Tissue Kit and sent frozen to Adaptive Biotechnologies for TCR sequencing. Adaptive Biotechnologies carried out high-throughput TCR-beta CDR3 sequencing of genomic DNA for most patients. As for the authors' bioinformatics: Adaptive's ImmunoSEQ software was the source of the TCR sequencing data for 15 to 20 patients, while a few other patients were processed with MiXCR and VDJtools. To correct CD4 versus CD8 sorting errors, sequences present in both subsets at a frequency ratio below 5:1 were removed. CDR3 nucleotide sequences shared between donor and recipient were removed because their origin could not be assigned. Alloreactive clones required at least 2-fold expansion over unstimulated cells and minimum CFSE-low frequency of 0.002% (template counts) or 0.001% (read counts). Mappable clones were those detected in sequenced pre-transplant spleen, lymph node, or MLR CFSE-low populations of the donor or recipient. The cumulative frequency of alloreactive clones was calculated as a percentage of all sequences, weighted by copy number. This is the immuneACCESS table as TCRdb keeps it, with only in-frame sequences that have V and J called. A part of the clones is gone; compared with another copy, unresolved V genes explain less than half, and the rest is unexplained. V, J and clone size were drawn from that table, and D and trimming were deduced from the DNA. Counted in this sample were tens of thousands of clones; more than 85% of them appeared once. Clones ranked in the top ten supply approximately 0.3% of the sample.

The intended sense of this specimen's time point label: cells obtained before transplantation from donor or recipient. CD3+CD4+ and CD3+CD8+ populations were FACS-sorted from unstimulated pre-transplant donor and recipient cells taken from spleen or lymph nodes. Regarding this clone: Its antigen is still unknown. Base qualities are not recorded, but no much larger clone differs from it by a single base.

Deletion took 4 bases off V and 7 bases off J, with a span of 17 bases between the germline ends. Reading the germline V gene gives CDR1 SGHRS and CDR2 YFSETQ. The CDR3 spans 14 residues, from the cysteine through the phenylalanine. Just the 42-base CDR3 DNA is kept, in frame starting at base 1. This material consisted of unstimulated CD4+ T cells sorted from spleen or lymph node cells, taken before transplant. The TCR comes from a human donor who was the organ donor for an intestinal transplant. This sequence uses TRBV5-1 and TRBJ2-5, with a weak D call of TRBD2 (6 bases match). The DNA reads TGCGCCAGCAGCCTCCGGGACTCGAACCCGACCCAGTACTTC. Translated, this is CASSLRDSNPTQYF.